This T cell receptor (beta chain) was profiled in a study of blood T cell repertoires in COVID-19. Overall study: Samples came from the United States, Italy and Spain, spanning acute and convalescent COVID-19.

Profiled with immunoSEQ multiplex PCR; TCRdb holds only in-frame clones, not every one. The table has 110,000 to 150,000 clones, approximately 78% seen once; the top ten hold more than 5%. Germline CDR1 SGHTS, CDR2 YDEGEE. V shed 0 bases and J shed 5 bases, with 6 bases lying between them. This CDR3 contains 12 residues. The chain links TRBV5-8 to TRBJ2-7, with D hard to call. The receptor's source is a woman between 50 and 59 years old who had recovered from COVID-19. The sample taken for sequencing was PBMCs or T cells enriched from blood (not recorded which). The CDR3 spells CASSLVRDEQYF. The CDR3 DNA follows: TGTGCCAGCAGCTTGGTACGGGACGAGCAGTACTTC.